The subject of this entry is one T cell receptor beta chain. What this receptor recognizes is not known. Qualities for individual bases were not recorded, and no much larger clone is one base off. The entry originates in a study of T cell repertoires in cytomegalovirus infection (dated by TCRdb to between 2018 and 2021). Regarding the complete study: Recently identified HLA-C-restricted CMV epitopes, whose presentation resists viral immunomodulation, were targeted by peptide stimulations together with well-studied HLA-B-restricted epitopes. The HLA type of each donor mattered for the analysis, because public TCR beta signatures pointed to carriage of CMV infection along with the matching HLA type.

The data were produced on an Illumina HiSeq 1500. TCRdb trimmed the raw reads at Q25, called clones with MiXCR and kept productive beta chains. Every CDR3 protein is listed once, alongside the most common genes and DNA of its rows. For this sample there are around 900,000 distinct CDR3 sequences; approximately 32% appear just once. The top ten clones comprise around an eighth of the sample. What the treatment or condition label conveys for this sample: in vitro stimulation with specific CMV peptide epitopes to enrich CMV-specific T cells. Overall study outcomes, separate from this receptor: In the ex vivo response, HLA-C-restricted CMV-specific TCR beta clonotypes were dominant, and in two of eight donors the single most frequent clonotype came from this HLA-C-restricted group. In both this cohort and an independent cohort of some 370 donors, the cumulative frequency of public TCR beta family members distinguished carriers of CMV infection plus the relevant HLA type.

Spanning cysteine to phenylalanine, the CDR3 consists of 18 amino acids. The retained sequence is limited to the CDR3, 54 bases, with the frame set at the first base. Trimming takes 2 bases from V and 0 bases from J, and the germline ends sit 14 bases apart. From the germline V gene, CDR1 is MNHEY and CDR2 is SVGAGI. The sequence derives from a human donor in good health (CMV status not recorded). Some clones in this sample may be carry-over from other donors' samples. The sample was cultured CD8+ T cells from PBMCs, taken from culture after CMV antigen stimulation. Recombination joined TRBV6-5 with TRBJ2-6, with the D call tentatively TRBD1 or TRBD2, each fitting 5 bases. Here the CDR3 is given as CASSYRGADPSGANVLTF. The nucleotides are TGTGCCAGCAGTTACCGAGGGGCTGACCCCTCTGGGGCCAACGTCCTGACTTTC.